This T cell receptor (beta chain) is from a study of shared clonotypes between healthy human individuals. This clone turned up a few times. This CDR3 is also generated by other DNA sequences in the sample. Sequencing used immunoSEQ multiplex PCR; TCRdb keeps in-frame clones, though not all of them. The sample contains 2.3 million or so clones, 85% to 95% of which appear only once. The CDR3 length is 11 residues. CDR1 is MDHEN and CDR2 is SYDVKM in the germline V gene. V lost 6 bases, J lost 2 bases, and 4 bases lay in between. The clonotype was recovered from a man between 18 and 35 years old in good health. Some clones in this sample may be carry-over from other donors' samples. Specimen: naive CD4+ T cells from PBMCs. Subset denoted: CD45RA+ positively selected. The chain combines TRBV28 with TRBJ1-1; unclear D gene. The CDR3 region is CASSQNTEAFF. The CDR3 DNA sequence: TGTGCCAGCAGCCAAAACACTGAAGCTTTCTTT. Full variable domain (rest looked up from reference TRBV28 and TRBJ1-1): DVKVTQSSRYLVKRTGEKVFLECVQDMDHENMFWYRQDPGLGLRLIYFSYDVKMKEKGDIPEGYSVSREKKERFSLILESASTNQTSMYLCASSQNTEAFFGQGTRLTVV.